Shown below are 24 T cell receptor beta chains from a single sample sequenced in a study of T cell repertoires in cytomegalovirus infection. TCRdb recomputed calls from the reads with MiXCR, one row per CDR3 protein. The repertoire holds some 130,000 distinct CDR3 sequences, with approximately 8.8% as singletons. Material for sequencing was PBMCs. The receptors here all came from a human donor in good health (CMV status not recorded). Some clones in this sample may be carry-over from other donors' samples.

In its sample, this clonotype was seen many times. The genes are TRBV28 and TRBJ1-6; 7 bases agree with TRBD1. CDR1 and CDR2 (germline): MDHEN, SYDVKM. The CDR3 runs 16 residues. The V segment lost 3 bases and the J segment 3 bases; nucleotides outside the gene matches: 5. This CDR3 is CASSLTGKFYNSPLHF. CDR3 nucleotide sequence: TGTGCCAGCAGTTTGACAGGGAAATTCTATAATTCACCCCTCCACTTT.

At least ten counts were recorded for this clonotype. The chain combines TRBV12-5 with TRBJ1-6; perhaps TRBD1 as D (5 bases). Germline V gene lookup returns CDR1 LGHNT and CDR2 FRNRAP. The CDR3 runs to 16 residues. V lost 5 bases to trimming and J lost 6 bases, with 17 bases between them. The CDR3 coding sequence is TGTGCTAGTGGTCCCTTCGGCGGGACGTTTAATTCACCCCTCCACTTT. This gives the protein CASGPFGGTFNSPLHF.

This clonotype was picked up many times. The chain recombines TRBV7-2 with TRBJ2-5; 8 bases map to TRBD2. J was trimmed by 1 base and V by 5 bases; bases with no gene match: 3. This CDR3 comprises 14 residues. Germline values: CDR1 SGHTA, CDR2 FQGNSA. CDR3 loop: CASSRGGTQETQYF. DNA for the CDR3: TGTGCCAGCAGCCGCGGGGGGACCCAAGAGACCCAGTACTTC.

This clonotype was seen ten or more times. The chain uses TRBV7-8 and TRBJ1-5; 7 bases fit TRBD1. This CDR3 is built from 17 residues. The trim removed 5 bases at V and 4 bases at J, leaving 14 bases unmatched. Germline V gene lookup returns CDR1 SGHVS and CDR2 FQNEAQ. CDR3 bases: TGTGCCAGCAGCACCCGGGGGGGGGGACAGACTAATCAGCCCCAGCATTTT. The encoded protein is CASSTRGGGQTNQPQHF.

CDR3 nucleotides: TGTGCCAGCAGTTACCGGGACTTCTCCTACGAGCAGTACTTC. It yields the protein CASSYRDFSYEQYF. V usage is TRBV28 and J usage is TRBJ2-7, with a weak D call TRBD2 (6 bases). The CDR3 covers 14 residues. Germline CDR1 reads MDHEN; CDR2 reads SYDVKM. The V gene lost 4 bases and the J gene lost 0 bases, with 10 bases spanning the gap.

Many counts were recorded for this clonotype. V usage is TRBV19 and J usage is TRBJ2-3, with D maybe TRBD2 (5 bases). This CDR3 spans 15 amino acids. Trimming left V 7 bases short and J 0 bases short, with 14 bases between. Germline V gene data show CDR1 as LNHDA and CDR2 as SQIVND (reference sequence). The CDR3 DNA reads as TGTGCCAGTAAATCCGGGATATCCAGCACAGATACGCAGTATTTT. Translation: CASKSGISSTDTQYF.

This clonotype occurred many times. The CDR3 bases are TGTGCCAGCAGCACTCGATCCGGGACCGAGTATGGCTACACCTTC. Translated: CASSTRSGTEYGYTF. The J gene is TRBJ1-2, the V gene TRBV7-2; a weak D match, TRBD1 (5 bases). Germline CDR1 reads SGHTA; CDR2 reads FQGNSA. The CDR3 is 15 amino acids. Trimming removed 5 bases from V and 5 bases from J, with 18 bases in between.

The chain carries TRBV20-1 and TRBJ2-7; a possible D gene is TRBD2 (6 bases). This CDR3 is 13 amino acids long. CDR1 and CDR2 from the germline V gene are DFQATT and SNEGSKA (reference sequence). V was clipped by 3 bases and J by 2 bases, with 11 bases between them. The CDR3 sequence is CSASLSGTYEQYF. CDR3 bases: TGCAGTGCTAGTCTTAGCGGCACCTACGAGCAGTACTTC.

This clonotype was recorded at least ten times. This chain links TRBV28 with TRBJ2-6, with D unclear. This CDR3 comprises 15 residues. Trimming stripped 4 bases from V and 7 bases from J, with 14 bases between. Germline V gives CDR1 MDHEN, CDR2 SYDVKM. In nucleotides, the CDR3 is TGTGCCAGCAGTTCCGCCGGTGCAGGCGCCAACGTCCTGACTTTC. Amino acid sequence: CASSSAGAGANVLTF.

There are many counts of this clonotype. The J gene is TRBJ2-5, the V gene TRBV2; 9 bases align to TRBD1. Trimming removed 5 bases from V and 5 bases from J; junction bases left unmatched: 9. CDR1 is SNHLY and CDR2 is FYNNEI in the germline V gene. The CDR3 runs to 15 residues. CDR3 in amino acids: CASSSGQGWSETQYF. The CDR3 DNA sequence: TGTGCCAGCAGTAGTGGACAGGGGTGGTCGGAGACCCAGTACTTC.

This clonotype came up many times. The rearrangement joins TRBV12-3 or TRBV12-4 to TRBJ2-1, with 7 bases aligning to TRBD2. The CDR3 covers 15 residues. Losses at the gene ends were 5 bases for V and 7 bases for J; bases not matched to a gene: 11. CDR3 loop: CASSTRGGGPNEQFF. The DNA for the CDR3 is TGTGCCAGCAGTACCCGCGGGGGTGGACCGAATGAGCAGTTCTTC.

This chain joins TRBV27 and TRBJ1-5, with TRBD1 matching over 9 bases. V lost 5 bases to trimming and J lost 5 bases; unmatched junction nucleotides: 7. The CDR3 has 15 amino acids. The V gene's germline CDR1 is MNHEY and CDR2 SMNVEV (reference sequence). CDR3 sequence: CASSPGTGIDQPQHF. For the CDR3, the DNA is TGTGCCAGCAGTCCCGGGACAGGGATTGATCAGCCCCAGCATTTT.

The sample holds a few counts of this clonotype. The chain links TRBV2 to TRBJ2-7; D is perhaps TRBD1 (6 bases). Germline CDR1 and CDR2: SNHLY and FYNNEI. This CDR3 contains 15 residues. Trimming left V 2 bases short and J 0 bases short, with 11 bases between. CDR3 bases: TGTGCCAGCAGTGAATACAGGGAGAGCTCCTACGAGCAGTACTTC. Translating it yields CASSEYRESSYEQYF.

A remark on this clonotype: A read error may produce the germline difference seen at one junction end. This CDR3 is CASSQVNAEAFF. The CDR3 coding sequence is TGTGCCAGCAGCCAGGTGAACGCTGAAGCTTTCTTT. The genes are TRBV3-1 and TRBJ1-1, with D uncertain. This CDR3 has 12 amino acids. The germline CDR1 and CDR2 sequences are LGHDT and YNNKEL (reference sequence).

This clonotype occurred many times. V and J are TRBV7-2 and TRBJ2-7; tentatively, D is TRBD1 (5 bases). V lost 5 bases and J lost 1, with 12 bases in between. Germline V CDR1 and CDR2: SGHTA, FQGNSA. The CDR3 runs to 14 residues. CDR3 nucleotide sequence: TGTGCCAGCAGCCTACCCCCAGGGTCCTACGAGCAGTACTTC. Its translation: CASSLPPGSYEQYF.

This clonotype turned up a few times. This sequence joins TRBV10-3 and TRBJ2-7; 10 bases are a match to TRBD1. The V gene end was trimmed by 8 bases and the J gene end by 6 bases; junction bases not matched to a gene: 13. Per the germline V gene, CDR1 is ENHRY and CDR2 is SYGVKD. The length of the CDR3 is 15 residues. CDR3 bases: TGTGCCATCGGGACAGGGGACAGGGAATATCGCGAGCAGTACTTC. The encoded protein is CAIGTGDREYREQYF.

The rearrangement uses TRBV19 and TRBJ1-3; 7 positions match TRBD1. V gave up 7 bases and J gave up 2 bases; unmatched junction bases: 5. The CDR3 sequence is 14 residues long. Germline CDR1 is LNHDA and CDR2 is SQIVND (reference sequence). The CDR3 region is CASKWDRTGNTIYF. The CDR3, as DNA: TGTGCCAGTAAATGGGACAGAACTGGAAACACCATATATTTT.

This clonotype was detected many times. CDR3 nucleotide sequence: TGCGCCAGCAGCCAAGACAGGGATGGCTACACCTTC. Amino acids: CASSQDRDGYTF. V and J are TRBV5-1 and TRBJ1-2; the match to TRBD1 covers 7 bases. V was pared by 4 bases and J by 6 bases, with 3 bases of the junction left unmatched. CDR3 size: 12 residues. Germline assignment: CDR1 SGHRS and CDR2 YFSETQ. Variable domain in full (rest from reference TRBV5-1 and TRBJ1-2): KAGVTQTPRYLIKTRGQQVTLSCSPISGHRSVSWYQQTPGQGLQFLFEYFSETQRNKGNFPGRFSGRQFSNSRSEMNVSTLELGDSALYLCASSQDRDGYTFGSGTRLTVV.

This clonotype was picked up many times. J is TRBJ2-5 and V is TRBV20-1; TRBD1 or TRBD2 may be the D gene (5 bases each). V was clipped by 0 bases and J by 1 base, with 12 bases between them. CDR1 and CDR2 from the germline V gene are DFQATT and SNEGSKA (reference sequence). The CDR3 has 15 residues. CDR3 bases: TGCAGTGCTAGAGAATCCTCGAGGGGCCAAGAGACCCAGTACTTC. This encodes CSARESSRGQETQYF.

This chain uses TRBV12-3 or TRBV12-4 with TRBJ1-1; D unclear. V was clipped by 7 bases and J by 0 bases, with 6 bases between them. The CDR3 is 12 residues long. The CDR3 DNA is TGTGCCAGCATTAGCATGAACACTGAAGCTTTCTTT. This codes for CASISMNTEAFF.

This clonotype was observed many times. The chain is built from TRBV29-1 and TRBJ1-5, with 9 bases matching TRBD1. CDR3 length equals 17 residues. Germline V gene lookup returns CDR1 SQVTM and CDR2 ANQGSEA. The J segment lost 4 bases and the V segment lost 3 bases, leaving 13 bases of the junction unmatched. CDR3: CSVERRDRAYCNQPQHF. The CDR3 nucleotides read TGCAGCGTTGAGAGGAGGGACAGGGCCTATTGTAATCAGCCCCAGCATTTT. The full variable domain, completed using reference TRBV29-1 and TRBJ1-5, is SAVISQKPSRDICQRGTSLTIQCQVDSQVTMMFWYRQQPGQSLTLIATANQGSEATYESGFVIDKFPISRPNLTFSTLTVSNMSPEDSSIYLCSVERRDRAYCNQPQHFGDGTRLSIL.

The chain links TRBV5-6 to TRBJ2-7; D assignment may be TRBD1 or TRBD2 (6 bases each). Trimming pared 3 bases from V and 0 bases from J, leaving 13 bases between. The CDR3 loop spans 15 amino acids. Germline V gene sequence: CDR1 SGHDT, CDR2 YYEEEE. The CDR3 bases are TGTGCCAGCAGCTCGCCCCCGGGGGCCTCCTACGAGCAGTACTTC. Translated, it gives CASSSPPGASYEQYF.

This sequence joins TRBV5-1 and TRBJ1-6; 7 bases align to TRBD1. Losses at the gene ends were 3 bases for V and 6 bases for J; bases not matched to a gene: 0. Germline-derived CDR1 and CDR2 are SGHRS and YFSETQ. The CDR3 contains 13 residues. In DNA, the CDR3 is TGCGCCAGCAGCTGGGACAGTAATTCACCCCTCCACTTT. Residues: CASSWDSNSPLHF.

The V call is TRBV19, the J call TRBJ2-1; 8 nucleotides align to TRBD1. Trimming removed 10 bases from V and 12 bases from J; junction bases left unmatched: 20. This CDR3 spans 15 amino acids. Germline CDR1 reads LNHDA; CDR2 reads SQIVND (reference sequence). The CDR3 DNA sequence: TGTGCCACCTCGGGGAAGGGACAGGCCCCCAATCGGCAGTTCTTC. Amino acids: CATSGKGQAPNRQFF.